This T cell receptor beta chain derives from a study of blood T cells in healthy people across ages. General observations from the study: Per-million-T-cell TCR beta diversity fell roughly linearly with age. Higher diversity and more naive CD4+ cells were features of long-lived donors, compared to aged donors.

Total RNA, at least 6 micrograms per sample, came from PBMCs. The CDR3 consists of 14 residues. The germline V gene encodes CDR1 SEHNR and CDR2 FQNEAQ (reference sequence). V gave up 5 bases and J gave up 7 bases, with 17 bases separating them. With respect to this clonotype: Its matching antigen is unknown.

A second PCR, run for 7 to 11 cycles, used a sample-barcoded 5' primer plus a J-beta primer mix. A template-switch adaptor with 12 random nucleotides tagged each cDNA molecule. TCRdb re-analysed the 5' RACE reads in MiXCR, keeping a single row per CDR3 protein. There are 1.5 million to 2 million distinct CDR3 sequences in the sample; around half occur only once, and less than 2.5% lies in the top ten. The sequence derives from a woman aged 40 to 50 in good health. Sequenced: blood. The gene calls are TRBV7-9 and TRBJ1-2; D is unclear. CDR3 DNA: TGTGCCAGCAGCCCACCAGCTGGCGCAGCTGGCTACACCTTC. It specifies CASSPPAGAAGYTF. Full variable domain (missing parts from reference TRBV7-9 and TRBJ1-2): DTGVSQNPRHKITKRGQNVTFRCDPISEHNRLYWYRQTLGQGPEFLTYFQNEAQLEKSRLLSDRFSAERPKGSFSTLEIQRTEQGDSAMYLCASSPPAGAAGYTFGSGTRLTVV.